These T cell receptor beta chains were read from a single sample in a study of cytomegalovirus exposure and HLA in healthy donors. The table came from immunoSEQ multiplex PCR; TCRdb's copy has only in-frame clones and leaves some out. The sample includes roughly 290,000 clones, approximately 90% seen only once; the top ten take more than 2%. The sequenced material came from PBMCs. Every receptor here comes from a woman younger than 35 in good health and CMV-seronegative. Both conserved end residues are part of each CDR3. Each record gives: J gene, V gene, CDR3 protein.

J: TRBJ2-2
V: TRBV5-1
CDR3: CASSLPLSGDSTLFF

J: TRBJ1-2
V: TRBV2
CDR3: CARLGQGLYGYTF

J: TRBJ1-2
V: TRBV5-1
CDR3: CASSFDGTAYGYTF

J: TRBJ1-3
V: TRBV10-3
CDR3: CAIKEAIGNTIYF

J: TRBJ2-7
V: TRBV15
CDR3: CATSSPGVLYEQYF

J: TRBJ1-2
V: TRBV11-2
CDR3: CASSSLLGQNYGYTF

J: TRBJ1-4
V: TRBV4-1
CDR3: CASSQDTGYEKLFF

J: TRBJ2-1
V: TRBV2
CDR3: CASSTMRDVEFF

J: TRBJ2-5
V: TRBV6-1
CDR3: CASSDNPVQGQSKTQYF

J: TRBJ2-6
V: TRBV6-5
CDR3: CASSYSGGANVLTF

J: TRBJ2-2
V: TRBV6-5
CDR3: CASRRGNTGELFF

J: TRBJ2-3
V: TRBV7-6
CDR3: CASSRWDRGTDTQYF

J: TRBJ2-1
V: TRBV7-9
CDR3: CASSLLMASGGVSYNEQFF